These 2 T cell receptor beta chains were all obtained from the same sample, sequenced in a study of T-cell reconstitution after alpha-beta-depleted transplantation in children. The TCRbeta library was prepared with unique molecular identifiers. TCRdb re-called the PCR reads through MiXCR, storing one row per CDR3 protein. Of about 17,000 distinct CDR3 sequences listed, approximately 5.3% are singletons. The input for sequencing was PBMCs, taken before TCRalphabeta/CD19-depleted stem cell transplant. The receptors here all came from a boy aged 5 to 17 with acute lymphoblastic leukemia, due to receive a stem cell transplant.

By sample fraction, this clonotype is medium-sized (0.01 to 0.1%). This sequence joins TRBV5-8 and TRBJ1-1; D not resolved. The CDR3 runs 16 residues. Germline CDR1 SGHTS, CDR2 YDEGEE. With 0 bases removed from V and 0 bases from J, the gap between germline ends came to 12 bases. DNA of the CDR3: TGTGCCAGCAGCTTGGTGACCTCCTGGATGAACACTGAAGCTTTCTTT. It specifies CASSLVTSWMNTEAFF.

This clonotype was detected ten times or more. This chain links TRBV20-1 with TRBJ2-1; 9 bases agree with TRBD2. This CDR3 is 16 amino acids long. CDR1 and CDR2 (germline): DFQATT, SNEGSKA (reference sequence). After removal of 3 bases from V and 9 bases from J, the junction contained 15 bases not matched to a gene. CDR3 amino acids: CSASRIVAGAKGEQFF. CDR3 sequence (DNA): TGCAGTGCTAGCCGTATTGTAGCGGGGGCAAAGGGTGAGCAGTTCTTC.